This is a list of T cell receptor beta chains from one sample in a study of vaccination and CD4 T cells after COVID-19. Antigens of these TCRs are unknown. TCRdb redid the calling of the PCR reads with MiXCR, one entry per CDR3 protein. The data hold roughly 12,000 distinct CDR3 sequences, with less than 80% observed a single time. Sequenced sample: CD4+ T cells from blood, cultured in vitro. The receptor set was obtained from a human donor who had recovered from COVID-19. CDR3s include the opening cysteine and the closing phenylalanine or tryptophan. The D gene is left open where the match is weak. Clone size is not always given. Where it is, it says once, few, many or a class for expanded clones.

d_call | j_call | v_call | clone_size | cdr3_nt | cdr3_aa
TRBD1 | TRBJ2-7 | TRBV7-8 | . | TGTGCCAGCAGCCGGCTCAGGGGGCAGGAGCAGTACTTC | CASSRLRGQEQYF
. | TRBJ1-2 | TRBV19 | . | TGTGCCAGTAGTTCCCTGGGTCCGTTCGGCTACACCTTC | CASSSLGPFGYTF
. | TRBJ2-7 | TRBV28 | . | TGTGCCAGCAGTCTCAGGTTGAGGGAGCAGTACTTC | CASSLRLREQYF
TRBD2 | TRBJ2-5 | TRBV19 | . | TGTGCCAGTAGTATAGGGCTAGCGGGACCTTTTCGGGAGACCCAGTACTTC | CASSIGLAGPFRETQYF
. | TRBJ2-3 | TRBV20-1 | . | TGCAGTGCTAGAGCCACAGAAAAAGGCACAGATACGCAGTATTTT | CSARATEKGTDTQYF
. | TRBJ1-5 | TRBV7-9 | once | TGTGCCAGCAGCTTAAAAGGGGACAATCAGCCCCAGCATTTT | CASSLKGDNQPQHF
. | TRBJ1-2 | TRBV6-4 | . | TGTGCCAGCAGTGTCGGGGCAGGGACCTATGGCTACACCTTC | CASSVGAGTYGYTF
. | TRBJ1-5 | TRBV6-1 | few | TGTGCCAGCAGATCAGGGTTGGAGCAGCCCCAGCATTTT | CASRSGLEQPQHF
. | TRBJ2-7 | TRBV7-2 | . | TGTGCCAGCAGCCCCCGGACTGGAAGCTCCTACGAGCAGTACTTC | CASSPRTGSSYEQYF
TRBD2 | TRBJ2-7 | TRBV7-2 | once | TGTGCCAGCAGCCTGAATAGCGGGAGGCTCTACGAGCAGTACTTC | CASSLNSGRLYEQYF
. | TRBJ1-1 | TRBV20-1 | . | TGCAGTGCTAGACAGGAACGGTCGTTCAACACTGAAGCTTTCTTT | CSARQERSFNTEAFF
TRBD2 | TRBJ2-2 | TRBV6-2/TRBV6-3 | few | TGTGCCAGCAGACTAGCGGGAGGACTCACCGGGGAGCTGTTTTTT | CASRLAGGLTGELFF
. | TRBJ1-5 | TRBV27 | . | TGTGCCAGCAGCCACCGGGCCCGGTCGAGGGAGGGAGGTCAGCCCCAGCATTTT | CASSHRARSREGGQPQHF
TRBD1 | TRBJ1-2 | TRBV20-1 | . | TGCAGTGCTAGGGGACAGGGGATGTGGGGCTACACCTTC | CSARGQGMWGYTF
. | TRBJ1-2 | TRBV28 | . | TGTGCCAGCAGTTCCCCCGGCAGGGGCCAAACCTTC | CASSSPGRGQTF
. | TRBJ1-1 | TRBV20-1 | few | TGCAGTGCCCCGGACTTTCCGAACACTGAAGCTTTCTTT | CSAPDFPNTEAFF
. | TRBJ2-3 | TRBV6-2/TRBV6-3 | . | TGTGCCAGCAGCACGGGCTCGTTCACAGATACGCAGTATTTT | CASSTGSFTDTQYF
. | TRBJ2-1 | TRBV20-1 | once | TGCAGTGCTAGAGATATGAGCGCCTCCTACAATGAGCAGTTCTTC | CSARDMSASYNEQFF
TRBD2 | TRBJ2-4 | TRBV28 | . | TGTGCCAGCAGTTTACTTAGACTAGCGGAACGGTATATAGCCAAAAACATTCAGTACTTC | CASSLLRLAERYIAKNIQYF
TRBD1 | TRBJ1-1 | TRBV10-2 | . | TGCGCCAGCAGTGAGACAGGGGGAAGGAACACTGAAGCTTTCTTT | CASSETGGRNTEAFF
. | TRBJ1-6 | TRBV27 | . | TGTGCCAGCAGTCCACACATTAGTTCACCCCTCCACTTT | CASSPHISSPLHF
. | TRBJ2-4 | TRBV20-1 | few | TGCAGTGGGGGAACAGGACGGGACATTCAGTACTTC | CSGGTGRDIQYF
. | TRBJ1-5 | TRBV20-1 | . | TGCAGTGCCCCGGGCCTCACGGGCAATCAGCCCCAGCATTTT | CSAPGLTGNQPQHF
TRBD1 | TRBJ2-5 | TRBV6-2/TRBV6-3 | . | TGTGCCAGCAGAGGGGGCAGGACGCAAGAGACCCAGTACTTC | CASRGGRTQETQYF
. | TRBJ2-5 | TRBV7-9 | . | TGTGCCAGCAGCGGGGTGAGGGTTCTCCAAGAGACCCAGTACTTC | CASSGVRVLQETQYF
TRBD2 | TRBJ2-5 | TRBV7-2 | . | TGTGCCAGCAGCTTGTTCGGGACTAGCCTCCAAGAGACCCAGTACTTC | CASSLFGTSLQETQYF
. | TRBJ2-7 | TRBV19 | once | TGTGCCAGTGGGCAGGGAGTGACCTACGAGCAGTACTTC | CASGQGVTYEQYF
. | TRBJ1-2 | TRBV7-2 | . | TGTGCCAGCAGCGCCCCCCCTGGGAATGCAAACTATGGCTACACCTTC | CASSAPPGNANYGYTF
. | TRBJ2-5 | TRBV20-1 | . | TGCAGTGCTAGAGATCCCCAAATCTGGCAGGATGAGACCCAGTACTTC | CSARDPQIWQDETQYF
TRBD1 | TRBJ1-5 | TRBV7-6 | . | TGTGCCAGCAGCTACGGGACAGGGAATCAGCCCCAGCATTTT | CASSYGTGNQPQHF
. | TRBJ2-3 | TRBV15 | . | TGTGCCACCAGCTCCAGGCGGGGTTTCACAGATACGCAGTATTTT | CATSSRRGFTDTQYF
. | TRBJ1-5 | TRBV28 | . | TGTGCCAGCACCGAGGGGGGCAGGCCCCAGCATTTT | CASTEGGRPQHF
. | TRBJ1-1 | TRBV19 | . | TGTGCCAGTAGTACCACAAGGTATAACACTGAAGCTTTCTTT | CASSTTRYNTEAFF
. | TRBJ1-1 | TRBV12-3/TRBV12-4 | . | TGTGCCAGCACCTTCCAAATACAGCGTAACACTGAAGCTTTCTTT | CASTFQIQRNTEAFF
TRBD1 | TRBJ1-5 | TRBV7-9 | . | TGTGCCAGCAGCTTAGGGACAGGATTAAGCAATCAGCCCCAGCATTTT | CASSLGTGLSNQPQHF
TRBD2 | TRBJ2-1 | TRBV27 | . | TGTGCCAGCAGTTTAGCGGGAGTTAGCTCCTACAATGAGCAGTTCTTC | CASSLAGVSSYNEQFF
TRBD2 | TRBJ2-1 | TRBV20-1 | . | TGCAGTGCTGGGACTAGCGGGAGGAAAATGTATGAGCAGTTCTTC | CSAGTSGRKMYEQFF
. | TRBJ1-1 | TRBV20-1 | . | TGCAGTGCTAGAATTGGGGGCATGAACACTGAAGCTTTCTTT | CSARIGGMNTEAFF
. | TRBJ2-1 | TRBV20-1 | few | TGCAGTGCAGGGGGGCTAGCGGCCATCGCCTCCCGGACCTCCTACAGTGAGCAGTTCTTC | CSAGGLAAIASRTSYSEQFF
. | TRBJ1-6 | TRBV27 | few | TGTGCCAGCAGTGCGGGGGCGACCTATAATTCACCCCTCCACTTT | CASSAGATYNSPLHF
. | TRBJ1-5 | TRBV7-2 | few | TGTGCCAGCAGCCTCTGGACAGCTAGCTTGCCCCAGCATTTT | CASSLWTASLPQHF
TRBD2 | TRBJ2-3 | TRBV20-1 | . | TGCAGTGCTCCGATCAACGGACTAGCGGGAGGGTCCACAGATACGCAGTATTTT | CSAPINGLAGGSTDTQYF
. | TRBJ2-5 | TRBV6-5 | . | TGTGCCAGCAGTTACGGACGGGGAAGACAAGAGACCCAGTACTTC | CASSYGRGRQETQYF
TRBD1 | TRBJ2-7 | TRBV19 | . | TGTGCCAGTAGTGCCCGGACAGGTTCCTACGAGCAGTACTTC | CASSARTGSYEQYF
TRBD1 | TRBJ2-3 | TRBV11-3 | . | TGTGCCAGCAGCTTAGGGACAGGGCGCACAGATACGCAGTATTTT | CASSLGTGRTDTQYF
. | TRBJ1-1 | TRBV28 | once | TGTGCCAGCAGGTGGGGGGGGGTTCCAAAGAACACTGAAGCTTTCTTT | CASRWGGVPKNTEAFF
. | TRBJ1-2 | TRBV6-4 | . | TGTGCCAGCAGGAAGGGGGTCGACTATGGCTACACCTTC | CASRKGVDYGYTF
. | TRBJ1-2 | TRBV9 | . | TGTGCCAGCAGCGTAGCTGGGACGGACTATGGCTACACCTTC | CASSVAGTDYGYTF
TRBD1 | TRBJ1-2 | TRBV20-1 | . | TGCAGTGCCCCCCTCGGACAGGGGAATTATGGCTACACCTTC | CSAPLGQGNYGYTF
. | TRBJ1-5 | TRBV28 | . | TGTGCCAGCAACAGAGGTGGGAGTAGTCAGCCCCAGCATTTT | CASNRGGSSQPQHF
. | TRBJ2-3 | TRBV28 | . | TGTGCCAGCAGTTTCACAGATACGCAGTATTTT | CASSFTDTQYF
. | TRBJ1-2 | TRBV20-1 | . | TGCAGTGCTAGAGATCTACTTCCAGAGGTCCATGGCTACACCTTC | CSARDLLPEVHGYTF